These 21 T cell receptor beta chains originate from one sample sequenced in a study of shared T cell receptors in the human thymus. Some clones are missing from TCRdb's copy, which holds only in-frame ones; the method was immunoSEQ multiplex PCR. In the table there are about 660,000 clones, approximately 90% of which are singletons. These same records also appear under a second study, on human thymus T cells.

Sequencing was done on a sample of thymocytes. These TCRs come from a boy in the first two years of life with a congenital heart defect.

V is TRBV2 and J is TRBJ2-5, with 10 bases identical to TRBD1. Germline V gives CDR1 SNHLY, CDR2 FYNNEI. Trimming took 10 bases from V and 5 from J; bases not matched to a gene: 10. The CDR3 has 14 amino acids. CDR3 amino acids: CANTPGQGIETQYF. In DNA form, the CDR3 reads TGTGCCAATACGCCGGGACAGGGGATTGAGACCCAGTACTTC.

This sequence joins TRBV7-8 and TRBJ2-7, with a weak D call TRBD2 (6 bases). The CDR3 has 14 amino acids. V was trimmed by 1 base and J by 3 bases, leaving 10 bases between them. In germline, CDR1 is SGHVS, CDR2 FQNEAQ. In nucleotides, the CDR3 is TGTGCCAGCAGCTTAGTTCGGGGGAACTACGAGCAGTACTTC. Amino acid sequence: CASSLVRGNYEQYF.

V usage is TRBV4-2 and J usage is TRBJ2-3, with 7 bases lining up with TRBD2. The CDR3 spans 17 residues. V lost 3 bases and J lost 2; bases outside the gene matches: 11. The V gene's germline CDR1 is LGHNA and CDR2 YNFKEQ. This CDR3 reads CASSHPGGTTNTDTQYF. CDR3 coding DNA: TGTGCCAGCAGCCACCCAGGTGGGACTACAAACACAGATACGCAGTATTTT.

The CDR3 is CSVLDISYNEQFF. As DNA, the CDR3 is TGCAGCGTGCTGGACATCTCCTACAATGAGCAGTTCTTC. This chain links TRBV29-1 with TRBJ2-1; tentative D call: TRBD1 (5 bases). V lost 6 bases to trimming and J lost 0 bases, with 9 bases between them. The V gene's germline CDR1 is SQVTM and CDR2 ANQGSEA. CDR3 size: 13 residues.

The rearrangement joins TRBV27 to TRBJ1-4, with 10 positions matching TRBD1. The germline CDR1 and CDR2 sequences are MNHEY and SMNVEV (reference sequence). The CDR3 extends over 15 amino acids. V was pared by 5 bases and J by 4 bases, with 4 bases of the junction left unmatched. CDR3 in amino acids: CASSQGQGGNEKLFF. The CDR3 DNA is TGTGCCAGCAGTCAAGGACAGGGGGGTAATGAAAAACTGTTTTTT.

Only one count was recorded for this clone. The chain links TRBV5-1 to TRBJ2-7, with TRBD2 identical over 14 bases. The CDR3 consists of 17 residues. CDR1 is SGHRS, CDR2 YFSETQ, per germline. V trimming: 4 bases; J trimming: 3 bases; junction bases outside the gene matches: 9. For the CDR3, the DNA is TGCGCCAGCAGCCCGGGACTAGCGGGAGAGAGGAGCTACGAGCAGTACTTC. Translation: CASSPGLAGERSYEQYF.

CDR3 loop: CASRASGRYEQYF. In nucleotides, the CDR3 is TGTGCCAGCAGGGCTAGCGGCCGTTACGAGCAGTACTTC. The V call is TRBV5-4, the J call TRBJ2-7; 7 nucleotides line up with TRBD2. With 5 bases clipped from V and 4 bases from J, the junction kept 6 bases outside the gene matches. The length of the CDR3 is 13 residues. Germline CDR1 reads SGHNT; CDR2 reads YYREEE (reference sequence).

The chain combines TRBV9 with TRBJ2-1, with D maybe TRBD1 (7 bases). Germline V CDR1 and CDR2: SGDLS, YYNGEE. V was shortened by 6 bases and J by 8 bases, with 21 bases between the two germline ends. This CDR3 comprises 15 residues. For the CDR3, the DNA is TGTGCCAGCACCCAGGGGGACTCGGTGGGACATGAGCAGTTCTTC. It translates to CASTQGDSVGHEQFF.

This rearrangement joins TRBV15 to TRBJ1-2; D gene ambiguous. CDR1 and CDR2 from the germline V gene are LNHNV and YYDKDF (reference sequence). Trimming took 1 base from V and 4 from J, leaving 28 bases between them. CDR3 size: 20 residues. CDR3 residues: CATSRVKTHGLLAPLYGYTF. The CDR3 nucleotides are TGTGCCACCAGCAGAGTCAAGACTCACGGCCTGTTGGCTCCCCTCTATGGCTACACCTTC.

The chain carries TRBV28 and TRBJ1-5, with 7 nucleotides matching TRBD1. CDR1 MDHEN and CDR2 SYDVKM come from the germline V gene. The CDR3 is 15 residues long. Trimming removed 6 bases from V and 2 bases from J; junction bases left unmatched: 7. The CDR3 DNA reads as TGTGCCAGCAGACTAGACAGGGTCCGCAATCAGCCCCAGCATTTT. It codes for CASRLDRVRNQPQHF.

The gene calls are TRBV14 and TRBJ2-1; D is unclear. The V end was cut by 2 bases, the J end by 5 bases, with 13 bases between. Germline V lookup: CDR1 SGHDN, CDR2 FVKESK. The CDR3 has 15 amino acids. Written as DNA, the CDR3 is TGTGCCAGCAGCCAACGAGGATTGTGGAACAATGAGCAGTTCTTC. This gives the protein CASSQRGLWNNEQFF. The complete variable domain, with remaining parts taken from reference TRBV14 and TRBJ2-1, reads EAGVTQFPSHSVIEKGQTVTLRCDPISGHDNLYWYRRVMGKEIKFLLHFVKESKQDESGMPNNRFLAERTGGTYSTLKVQPAELEDSGVYFCASSQRGLWNNEQFFGPGTRLTVL.

The genes are TRBV29-1 and TRBJ2-7, with TRBD1 as a possible D gene (5 bases). CDR1 is SQVTM and CDR2 is ANQGSEA in the germline V gene. V was pared by 6 bases and J by 5 bases, with 17 bases between. The CDR3 covers 13 residues. This chain's CDR3 is CSVGRRSVNEQYF. CDR3 in DNA: TGCAGCGTGGGGCGCAGGAGTGTCAACGAGCAGTACTTC.

The chain joins TRBV6-1 to TRBJ2-1; no definite D call. Germline CDR1 reads MNHNS; CDR2 reads SASEGT. Trimming took 2 bases from V and 6 from J, leaving 14 bases between them. The CDR3 runs to 15 residues. Written as DNA, the CDR3 is TGTGCCAGCAGTGAATCAAGTCGAGCCCCCAATGAGCAGTTCTTC. Protein sequence: CASSESSRAPNEQFF.

The chain links TRBV16 to TRBJ2-5; D gene uncertain. This CDR3 contains 13 residues. Germline V gene sequence: CDR1 KGHSY, CDR2 FQNENV. The germline V and J ends were trimmed by 2 bases and 4 bases, with 8 bases remaining between them. The CDR3 DNA sequence: TGTGCCAGCAGCCAACCGAGAGCAGAGACCCAGTACTTC. It specifies CASSQPRAETQYF.

This chain uses TRBV18 with TRBJ2-2; TRBD1 might be the D (6 bases). Looked up from germline, CDR1 is KGHSH and CDR2 is LQKENI. The CDR3 spans 15 residues. The V end lost 2 bases, the J end lost 5 bases, and 12 bases lay between the germline ends. CDR3 sequence (DNA): TGTGCCAGCTCACCAACCGGGACACCGACCGGGGAGCTGTTTTTT. Protein: CASSPTGTPTGELFF.

This clone was counted a few times. The same CDR3 can be traced to other DNA sequences in this sample. The CDR3 DNA reads as TGTGCCAGCAGCCCGGGTTCCTACAATGAGCAGTTCTTC. It codes for CASSPGSYNEQFF. The chain is built from TRBV5-6 and TRBJ2-1; D gene unclear. V lost 4 bases and J lost 1, with 6 bases in between. The CDR3 runs to 13 residues. CDR1 is SGHDT, CDR2 YYEEEE, per germline. The entire variable domain, with the rest obtained from reference TRBV5-6 and TRBJ2-1, is as follows: DAGVTQSPTHLIKTRGQQVTLRCSPKSGHDTVSWYQQALGQGPQFIFQYYEEEERQRGNFPDRFSGHQFPNYSSELNVNALLLGDSALYLCASSPGSYNEQFFGPGTRLTVL.

The V and J genes are TRBV28 and TRBJ1-4; 7 bases are shared with TRBD1. V lost 5 bases, J lost 5 bases, and 8 bases stayed unmatched. Germline V gene data show CDR1 as MDHEN and CDR2 as SYDVKM. The CDR3 is 15 residues long. CDR3 in DNA: TGTGCCAGCAGTCCAACAGGGGACGGGAATGAAAAACTGTTTTTT. Its protein product is CASSPTGDGNEKLFF.

This chain joins TRBV4-1 and TRBJ1-1; 8 bases map to TRBD1. With V trimmed by 3 bases and J by 3 bases, 9 bases remained unmatched. The CDR3 length is 16 residues. Per germline, CDR1 MGHRA and CDR2 YSYEKL. This chain's CDR3 is CASSQDREERDTEAFF. The CDR3 DNA sequence: TGCGCCAGCAGCCAGGACAGGGAGGAAAGGGACACTGAAGCTTTCTTT.

This clone appeared once. This chain joins TRBV27 and TRBJ2-7; the match to TRBD1 covers 9 bases. Germline CDR1 is MNHEY and CDR2 is SMNVEV (reference sequence). CDR3 length: 15 residues. Trimming took 5 bases from V and 3 from J; bases not matched to a gene: 8. CDR3 protein: CASSPRGQGDYEQYF. CDR3 in DNA: TGTGCCAGCAGTCCACGGGGACAGGGCGACTACGAGCAGTACTTC.

This chain joins TRBV2 and TRBJ2-5; weak D call: TRBD1 (5 bases). In germline, CDR1 is SNHLY, CDR2 FYNNEI. This CDR3 is 15 amino acids long. V was pared by 3 bases and J by 4 bases, with 15 bases between. DNA for the CDR3: TGTGCCAGCAGTGACTCCGGGCCAAGGGGAGAGACCCAGTACTTC. Its protein is CASSDSGPRGETQYF.

This chain uses TRBV30 with TRBJ2-7, with D possibly matching TRBD1 (6 bases). CDR1 and CDR2 (germline): GTSNPN, SVGIG (reference sequence). V was cut by 2 bases and J by 3 bases, with 20 bases left in between. The CDR3 extends over 16 amino acids. Here the CDR3 DNA reads TGTGCCTGGAGTCTCCACCCCCGGGACACACACTACGAGCAGTACTTC. The encoded protein is CAWSLHPRDTHYEQYF. The whole variable domain, filled in from reference TRBV30 and TRBJ2-7, reads SQTIHQWPATLVQPVGSPLSLECTVEGTSNPNLYWYRQAAGRGLQLLFYSVGIGQISSEVPQNLSASRPQDRQFILSSKKLLLSDSGFYLCAWSLHPRDTHYEQYFGPGTRLTVT.